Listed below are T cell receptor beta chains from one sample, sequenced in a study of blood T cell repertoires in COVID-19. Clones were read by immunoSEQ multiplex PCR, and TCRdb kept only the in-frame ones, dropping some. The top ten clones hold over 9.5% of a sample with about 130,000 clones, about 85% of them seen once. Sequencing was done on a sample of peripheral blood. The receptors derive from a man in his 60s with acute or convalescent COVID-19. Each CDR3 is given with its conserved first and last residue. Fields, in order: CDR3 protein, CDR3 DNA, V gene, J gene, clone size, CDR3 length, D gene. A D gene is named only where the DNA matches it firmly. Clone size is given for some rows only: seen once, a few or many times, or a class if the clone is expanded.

CASSRQSTYEQYF	TGTGCCAGCAGCCGACAGTCAACCTACGAGCAGTACTTC	TRBV7-2	TRBJ2-7	.	13	.
CAISDRGAGGASAEQYF	TGTGCCATCAGTGATAGAGGGGCGGGAGGCGCCTCCGCCGAGCAGTACTTC	TRBV10-3	TRBJ2-7	.	17	TRBD2
CATTAGAMNTEAFF	TGTGCCACCACGGCGGGAGCTATGAACACTGAAGCTTTCTTT	TRBV7-9	TRBJ1-1	.	14	.
CSAATGTGGAGNTEAFF	TGCAGCGCGGCTACCGGGACAGGGGGCGCGGGGAACACTGAAGCTTTCTTT	TRBV29-1	TRBJ1-1	.	17	TRBD1
CASSVTSGKLFF	TGTGCCAGCAGCGTTACATCTGGAAAACTGTTTTTT	TRBV7-9	TRBJ1-4	.	12	.
CASSLRRSGYGYTF	TGTGCCAGCAGCTTACGAAGGAGCGGATATGGCTACACCTTC	TRBV11-2	TRBJ1-2	.	14	.
CASSPRGSPGQRINTEAFF	TGTGCCAGCTCACCACGGGGGAGCCCGGGACAGAGGATAAACACTGAAGCTTTCTTT	TRBV18	TRBJ1-1	once	19	TRBD1
CASSQEGRGGYTF	TGTGCCAGCAGCCAAGAGGGAAGAGGGGGCTACACCTTC	TRBV3-1/TRBV3-2	TRBJ1-2	few	13	.
CASSLTSSGNTIYF	TGTGCCAGCAGCCTAACGAGCTCTGGAAACACCATATATTTT	TRBV2	TRBJ1-3	.	14	.
CASSLVRGGVSPLHF	TGTGCCAGCAGTTTAGTCCGAGGGGGAGTTTCACCCCTCCACTTT	TRBV28	TRBJ1-6	.	15	.
CASSQDLIIQRLGNEQFF	TGTGCCAGCAGCCAAGATCTGATTATCCAGCGCCTTGGTAATGAGCAGTTCTTC	TRBV4-2	TRBJ2-1	.	18	.
CSVEAGGGQPQHF	TGCAGCGTTGAAGCAGGGGGCGGTCAGCCCCAGCATTTT	TRBV29-1	TRBJ1-5	few	13	TRBD1
CASSREGEGEAFF	TGTGCCAGCAGTCGGGAGGGGGAAGGTGAAGCTTTCTTT	TRBV2	TRBJ1-1	.	13	.
CASSEQVNTEAFF	TGTGCCAGCTCGGAACAGGTGAACACTGAAGCTTTCTTT	TRBV18	TRBJ1-1	.	13	.
CASSLAAEAYEQYF	TGTGCCAGCAGCTTAGCAGCGGAAGCCTACGAGCAGTACTTC	TRBV13	TRBJ2-7	.	14	.
CASLGQGPQPQHF	TGTGCCAGCCTAGGACAGGGACCTCAGCCCCAGCATTTT	TRBV28	TRBJ1-5	.	13	TRBD1
CASSLVGSAGGDYGYTF	TGCGCCAGCAGCTTGGTTGGGTCGGCAGGAGGTGACTATGGCTACACCTTC	TRBV5-1	TRBJ1-2	.	17	.
CASSQSGGTDTQYF	TGTGCCAGCAGCCAATCCGGGGGCACAGATACGCAGTATTTT	TRBV16	TRBJ2-3	.	14	.
CAWSRGLNQPQHF	TGTGCCTGGAGCCGGGGATTAAATCAGCCCCAGCATTTT	TRBV30	TRBJ1-5	few	13	.
CASTETGRRTDTQYF	TGTGCCAGCACCGAAACCGGGAGGCGCACAGATACGCAGTATTTT	TRBV28	TRBJ2-3	.	15	TRBD2
CASSTMDRNNEKLFF	TGTGCCAGTAGTACCATGGACAGGAATAATGAAAAACTGTTTTTT	TRBV19	TRBJ1-4	.	15	TRBD1
CASSYQPGQMNTEAFF	TGTGCCAGCAGTTACCAGCCGGGACAGATGAACACTGAAGCTTTCTTT	TRBV6-6	TRBJ1-1	.	16	TRBD1
CASSFRDSAGELFF	TGTGCCAGCAGCTTCCGGGATTCGGCCGGGGAGCTGTTTTTT	TRBV7-3	TRBJ2-2	.	14	.
CASSRNQAGNQPQHF	TGTGCCAGCAGCCGGAACCAGGCAGGCAATCAGCCCCAGCATTTT	TRBV28	TRBJ1-5	.	15	.
CATQQMRGNTIYF	TGTGCCACTCAGCAGATGAGGGGAAACACCATATATTTT	TRBV15	TRBJ1-3	.	13	.
CATSRDLAQPQHF	TGTGCCACCAGCAGAGATTTGGCCCAGCCCCAGCATTTT	TRBV15	TRBJ1-5	.	13	.
CASSLSGGAVGYGYTF	TGTGCCAGCAGTTTATCAGGGGGGGCAGTAGGGTATGGCTACACCTTC	TRBV27	TRBJ1-2	.	16	.
CASSAGLAGGTDTQYF	TGTGCCAGCTCCGCCGGGCTAGCGGGAGGGACCGATACGCAGTATTTT	TRBV18	TRBJ2-3	.	16	TRBD2
CASSFIGTAAKNIQYF	TGTGCCAGCAGTTTCATTGGGACAGCGGCCAAAAACATTCAGTACTTC	TRBV27	TRBJ2-4	.	16	TRBD1
CASRRGGQGQTEAFF	TGTGCCAGCAGACGGGGGGGACAGGGACAAACTGAAGCTTTCTTT	TRBV28	TRBJ1-1	.	15	TRBD1
CASSLGTSGYNEQFF	TGTGCCAGCAGCCTCGGGACTAGCGGTTACAATGAGCAGTTCTTC	TRBV6-5	TRBJ2-1	.	15	TRBD2
CASRGTYTGELFF	TGCGCCAGCAGGGGGACATACACCGGGGAGCTGTTTTTT	TRBV10-2	TRBJ2-2	.	13	.
CASRPSLTSGNSTQYF	TGTGCCAGCAGGCCGAGCTTGACTAGCGGGAATAGTACGCAGTATTTT	TRBV5-4	TRBJ2-3	.	16	TRBD2
CASSTGTSDYNEQFF	TGCGCCAGCAGTACCGGGACTAGCGATTACAATGAGCAGTTCTTC	TRBV5-1	TRBJ2-1	.	15	TRBD2
CASSGGGGGRREQYF	TGTGCCAGCAGCGGCGGCGGGGGAGGGCGGCGCGAGCAGTACTTC	TRBV5-4	TRBJ2-7	few	15	TRBD2
CASRTYTSGSSELFF	TGTGCCAGCAGGACCTACACTAGCGGGAGCTCGGAGCTGTTTTTT	TRBV6-5	TRBJ2-2	once	15	TRBD2
CASTHNEQFF	TGTGCTAGCACCCATAATGAGCAGTTCTTC	TRBV7-7	TRBJ2-1	.	10	.
CASSPGQGGNTIYF	TGTGCCAGCAGCCCGGGACAGGGAGGAAACACCATATATTTT	TRBV6-5	TRBJ1-3	.	14	TRBD1
CASSIRTAPRTQGYEQYF	TGTGCCAGTAGTATAAGGACGGCCCCCCGCACCCAGGGGTACGAGCAGTACTTC	TRBV19	TRBJ2-7	once	18	.
CASSSKLGQAEGSPLHF	TGCGCCAGCAGCTCCAAACTCGGACAGGCCGAGGGTTCACCCCTCCACTTT	TRBV5-1	TRBJ1-6	few	17	TRBD1